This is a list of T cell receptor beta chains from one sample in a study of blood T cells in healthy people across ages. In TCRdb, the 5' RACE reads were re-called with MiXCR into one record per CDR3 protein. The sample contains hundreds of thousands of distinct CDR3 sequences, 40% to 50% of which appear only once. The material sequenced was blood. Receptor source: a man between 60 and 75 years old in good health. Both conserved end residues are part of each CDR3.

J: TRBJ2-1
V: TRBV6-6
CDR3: CASSYWSSGASSEQFF

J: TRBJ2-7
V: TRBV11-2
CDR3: CASSLADPGLAYEQYF

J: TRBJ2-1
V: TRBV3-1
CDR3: CASSRPTGWQETQFF

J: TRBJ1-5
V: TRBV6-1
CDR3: CASREGGKGNQPQHF

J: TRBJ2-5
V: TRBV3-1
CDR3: CASSDLAGKIGETQYF

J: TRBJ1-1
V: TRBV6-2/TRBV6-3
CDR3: CASSYRLGRQRMNTEAFF

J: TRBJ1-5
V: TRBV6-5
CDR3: CASSYSRELSNQPQHF

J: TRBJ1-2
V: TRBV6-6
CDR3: CASSHTGDYGYTF

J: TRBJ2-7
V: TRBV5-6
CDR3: CASRYTSGVFYEQYF

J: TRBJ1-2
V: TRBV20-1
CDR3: CSARDPVGTSYGYTF

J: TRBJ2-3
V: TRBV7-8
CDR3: CASSLAIFSGSSRGDTQYF

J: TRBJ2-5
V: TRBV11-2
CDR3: CASSLGWTGRQETQYF

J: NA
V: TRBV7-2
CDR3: CASSLVGTGGYYEQYF

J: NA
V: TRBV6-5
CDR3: CASSYIGAQETQYF

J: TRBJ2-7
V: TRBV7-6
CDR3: CASSSDGGFDEQYF

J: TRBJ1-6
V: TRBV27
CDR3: CASSSEGAGSYNSPLHF

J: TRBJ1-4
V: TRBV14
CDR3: CASSHKGGLGEKLFF

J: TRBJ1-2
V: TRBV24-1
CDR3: CATSDTTRGNGYTF

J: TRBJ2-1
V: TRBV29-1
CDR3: CSVEKNRGPRLNEQFF

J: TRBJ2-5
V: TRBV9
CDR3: CASSVGTSGGGKETQYF

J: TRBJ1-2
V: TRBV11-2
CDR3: CASSFYGYTF

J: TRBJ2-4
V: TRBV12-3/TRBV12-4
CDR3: CASSLKINIQYF

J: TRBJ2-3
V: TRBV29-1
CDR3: CSAMKSTQDTQYF

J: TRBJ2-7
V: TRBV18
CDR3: CASSSTANEQYF

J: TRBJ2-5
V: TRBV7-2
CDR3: CASSLNSQETQYF

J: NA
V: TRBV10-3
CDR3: CATIRGTGAYEQYF

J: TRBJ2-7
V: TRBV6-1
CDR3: CASTIGQANFYEQYF

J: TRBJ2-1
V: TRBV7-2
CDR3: CASSLTGRFYNEQFF

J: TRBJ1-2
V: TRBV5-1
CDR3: CASNPGQGYNYGYTF

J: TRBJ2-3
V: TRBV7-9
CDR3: CASSFRGTTSTDTQYF

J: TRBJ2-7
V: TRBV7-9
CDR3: CASSPTGTTAKEQYF

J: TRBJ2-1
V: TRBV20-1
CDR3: CSGEGDRWNEQFF

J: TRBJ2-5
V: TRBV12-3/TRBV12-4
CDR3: CASSLPGGRNEQYF

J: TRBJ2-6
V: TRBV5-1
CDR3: CASSLALIWDSGANVLTF

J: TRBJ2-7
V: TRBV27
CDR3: CASSLGTGVFYVQYF

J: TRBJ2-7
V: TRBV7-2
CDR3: CASSVTGSTYEQYF

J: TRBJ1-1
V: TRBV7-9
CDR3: CASSFGREVMNTEAFF

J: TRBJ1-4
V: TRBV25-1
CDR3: CASSDHREPINEKLFF

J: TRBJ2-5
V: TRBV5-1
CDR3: CASSFDTQETQYF

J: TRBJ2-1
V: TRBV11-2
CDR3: CASSLEPGPYNEQFF

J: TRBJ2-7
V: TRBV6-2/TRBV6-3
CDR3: CASSYSRDISYEQYF

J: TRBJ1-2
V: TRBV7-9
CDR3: CASSRGGVYGYTF

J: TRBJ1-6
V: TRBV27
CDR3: CASSPQTGNSSPLHF

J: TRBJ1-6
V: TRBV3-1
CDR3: CASSQDWPELSNSPLHF

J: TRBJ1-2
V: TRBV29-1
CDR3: CSVGQGACGYTF

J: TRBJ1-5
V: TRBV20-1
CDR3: CSANPRGGPQHF

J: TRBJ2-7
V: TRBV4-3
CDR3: CASSQDSAGFEQYF

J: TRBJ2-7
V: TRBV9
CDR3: CASSVAGGGPSYEQYF

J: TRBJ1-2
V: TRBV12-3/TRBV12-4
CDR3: CASSPGGFQGYTF

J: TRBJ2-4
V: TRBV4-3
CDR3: CASSRTLAKNIQYF

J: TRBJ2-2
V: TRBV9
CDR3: CASCLGPNTGELFF

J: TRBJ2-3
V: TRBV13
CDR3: CASKIGGSDTQYF

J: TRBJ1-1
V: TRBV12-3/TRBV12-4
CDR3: CASTESMNTEAFF

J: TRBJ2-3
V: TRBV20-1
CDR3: CSVTGPPSTDTQYF

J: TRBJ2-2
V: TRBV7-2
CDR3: CASITNRGTGELFF

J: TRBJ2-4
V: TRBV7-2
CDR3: CASSLGQGSGKNIQYF

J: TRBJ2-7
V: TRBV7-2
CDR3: CASSPMAGESYEQYF

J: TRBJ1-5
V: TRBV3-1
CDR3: CASSQAERGQPQHF

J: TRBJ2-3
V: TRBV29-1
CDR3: CSVRGSEDTQYF